Sequencing of this TCR beta chain was carried out in a study of shared clonotypes between healthy human individuals. Study-level information: Those who served as donors were a couple of women and a few men between the ages of 18 and 49.

A note on this clone: The antigen is unknown.

CD4+ cells were split into CD45RA+ naive and CD45RA-negative memory subsets. Broader study findings: Clonotypes shared by all four sorted-subset donors had higher generation probabilities than non-shared clonotypes. Shared clonotypes: 4.5% to 6% naive CD4, around 3.5% naive CD8, 2.3% memory CD4, about 0.4% memory CD8.

Clones were sequenced by immunoSEQ multiplex PCR, and TCRdb holds only the in-frame ones, with some missing. The sample has nearly 750,000 clones; 72% are singletons. The CDR3 sequence is 16 residues long. Germline CDR1 and CDR2: SGHAT and FQNNGV. The ends lost 5 bases at V and 4 bases at J; junction bases unmatched: 5. This TCR was recovered from a woman in her twenties or thirties in good health. Source material: memory CD4+ T cells sorted from blood. The sample's subset: CD45RA-negative fraction. The chain couples TRBV11-2 to TRBJ2-5; TRBD2 aligns across 15 bases. The DNA for the CDR3 is TGTGCCAGCAGCCGGACTAGCGGGAGGGAAAGAGAGACCCAGTACTTC. This sequence encodes CASSRTSGRERETQYF.